Presented here are 7 T cell receptor beta chains from one specimen sequenced in a study of tumor-infiltrating lymphocytes in oesophageal squamous cell carcinoma. TCRdb recomputed calls from the PCR reads with MiXCR, one row per CDR3 protein. The sample comprises some 16,000 distinct CDR3 sequences, 40% to 45% of which are singletons, and 33% rests with the top ten. Sequencing was done on a sample of normal esophageal tissue next to the tumor. These receptors originate from a female donor with esophageal squamous cell carcinoma.

The chain has TRBV11-1 and TRBJ2-5; either TRBD1 or TRBD2 may fit D (5 bases each). V was cut by 1 base and J by 0 bases, with 15 bases left in between. CDR3 length: 17 residues. Germline-derived CDR1 and CDR2 are SGHAT and FQDESV (reference sequence). The CDR3 loop reads CASSLGYGAPYQETQYF. In DNA form, the CDR3 reads TGTGCCAGCAGCTTAGGGTACGGGGCTCCGTACCAAGAGACCCAGTACTTC. The full variable domain, completed using reference TRBV11-1 and TRBJ2-5, is EAEVAQSPRYKITEKSQAVAFWCDPISGHATLYWYRQILGQGPELLVQFQDESVVDDSQLPKDRFSAERLKGVDSTLKIQPAELGDSAMYLCASSLGYGAPYQETQYFGPGTRLLVL.

The rearrangement uses TRBV7-4 and TRBJ2-5; D tentatively fits TRBD1 or TRBD2 (5 bases each). The J call is uncertain, as TRBJ2-7 better fits the DNA end. Germline V gene lookup returns CDR1 SGHVT and CDR2 SQSDAQ. CDR3 length: 14 residues. The CDR3: CASSLAAGSDEQYF. The CDR3 bases are TGTGCCAGCAGCTTAGCGGCAGGGAGCGACGAGCAGTACTTC.

The V call is TRBV6-1, the J call TRBJ2-6; 8 bases match TRBD1. The CDR3 runs 17 residues. The germline gives CDR1 MNHNS, CDR2 SASEGT. With 5 bases clipped from V and 0 bases from J, the junction kept 6 bases outside the gene matches. Written as DNA, the CDR3 is TGTGCCAGCAGTTTAATCGGGACAGGCTCTGGGGCCAACGTCCTGACTTTC. Protein: CASSLIGTGSGANVLTF.

This clonotype was seen at least ten times. The rearrangement links TRBV4-1 to TRBJ2-5, with D possibly TRBD1 on 5 matching bases. Germline V CDR1 and CDR2: MGHRA, YSYEKL. The CDR3 is 16 residues long. The ends were cut back, 3 bases at V and 11 bases at J, with 25 bases in the middle. The CDR3, as DNA: TGCGCCAGCAGCCACCCTGGGGCAGCGTCCTACAATGAGCAGTACTTC. Protein: CASSHPGAASYNEQYF.

The chain employs TRBV12-3 or TRBV12-4 and TRBJ2-4, with 8 bases matching TRBD1. Trimming cost V 6 bases and J 7 bases; bases outside gene matches: 14. The CDR3 is made up of 16 amino acids. CDR3 nucleotide sequence: TGTGCCAGCAGCCGGACAGGGTCAACTTCGGGTAACATTCAGTACTTC. It yields the protein CASSRTGSTSGNIQYF.

The V and J genes are TRBV23-1 and TRBJ2-3; possibly TRBD2 for D (6 bases). TRBV23-1 is an ORF for which the function is uncertain. Trimming removed 3 bases at V and 14 bases at J, with 21 bases between. This CDR3 spans 14 amino acids. The CDR3 DNA is TGCGCCAGCAGTCAGGGCGGGAATGGCGGGGAGCTGTATTTT. It codes for CASSQGGNGGELYF.

In regard to this clonotype: Likely a read error: the CDR3 ends without its conserved phenylalanine or tryptophan. The DNA is omitted, as the CDR3 cannot be located on it reliably, and the CDR3 follows TCRdb's listing. The gene calls are TRBV6-6 and TRBJ2-6; the table's TRBD1 call for D was not verified on the DNA. Germline V gene data show CDR1 as MNHNY and CDR2 as SVGAGI (reference sequence). The CDR3 comprises 15 residues, both ends counted. CDR3 amino acids: CASRAGMYETQYFGA.